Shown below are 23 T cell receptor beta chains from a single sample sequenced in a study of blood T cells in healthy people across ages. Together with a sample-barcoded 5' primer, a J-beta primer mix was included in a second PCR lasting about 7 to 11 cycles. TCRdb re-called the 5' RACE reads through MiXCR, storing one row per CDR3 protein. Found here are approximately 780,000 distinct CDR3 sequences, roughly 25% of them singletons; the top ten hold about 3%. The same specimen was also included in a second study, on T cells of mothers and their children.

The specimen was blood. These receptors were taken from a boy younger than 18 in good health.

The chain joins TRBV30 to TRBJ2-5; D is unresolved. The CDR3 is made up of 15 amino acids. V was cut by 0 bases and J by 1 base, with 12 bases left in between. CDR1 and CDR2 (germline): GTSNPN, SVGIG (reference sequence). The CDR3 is CAWSVLRQIQETQYF. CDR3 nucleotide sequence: TGTGCCTGGAGTGTACTGCGGCAGATCCAAGAGACCCAGTACTTC.

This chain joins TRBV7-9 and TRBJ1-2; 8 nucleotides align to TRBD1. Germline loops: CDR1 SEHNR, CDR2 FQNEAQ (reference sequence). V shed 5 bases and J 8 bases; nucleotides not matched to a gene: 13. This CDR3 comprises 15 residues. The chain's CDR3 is CASSVILDRAGGYTF. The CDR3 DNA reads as TGTGCCAGCAGCGTAATCTTGGACAGGGCTGGAGGCTACACCTTC. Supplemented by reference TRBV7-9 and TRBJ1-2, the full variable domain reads DTGVSQNPRHKITKRGQNVTFRCDPISEHNRLYWYRQTLGQGPEFLTYFQNEAQLEKSRLLSDRFSAERPKGSFSTLEIQRTEQGDSAMYLCASSVILDRAGGYTFGSGTRLTVV.

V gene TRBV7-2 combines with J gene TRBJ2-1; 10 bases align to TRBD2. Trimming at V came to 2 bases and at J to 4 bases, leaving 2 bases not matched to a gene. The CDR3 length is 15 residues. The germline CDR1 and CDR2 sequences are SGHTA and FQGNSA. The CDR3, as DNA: TGTGCCAGCAGCTTAACGGGACTAGCGTACAATGAGCAGTTCTTC. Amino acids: CASSLTGLAYNEQFF. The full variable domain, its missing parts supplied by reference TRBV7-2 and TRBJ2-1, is GAGVSQSPSNKVTEKGKDVELRCDPISGHTALYWYRQSLGQGLEFLIYFQGNSAPDKSGLPSDRFSAERTGGSVSTLTIQRTQQEDSAVYLCASSLTGLAYNEQFFGPGTRLTVL.

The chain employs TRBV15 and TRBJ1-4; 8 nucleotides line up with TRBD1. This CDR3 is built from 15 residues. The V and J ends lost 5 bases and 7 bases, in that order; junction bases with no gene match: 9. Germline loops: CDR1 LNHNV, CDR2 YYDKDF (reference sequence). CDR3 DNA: TGTGCCACCAGCCGCAGGGGGCAGGGGAGTGAAAAACTGTTTTTT. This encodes CATSRRGQGSEKLFF.

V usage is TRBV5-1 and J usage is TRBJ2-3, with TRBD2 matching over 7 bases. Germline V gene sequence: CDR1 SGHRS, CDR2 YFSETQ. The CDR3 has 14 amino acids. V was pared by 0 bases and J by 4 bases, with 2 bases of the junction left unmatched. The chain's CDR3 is CASSLAAGSDTQYF. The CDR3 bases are TGCGCCAGCAGCTTGGCAGCGGGGTCAGATACGCAGTATTTT.

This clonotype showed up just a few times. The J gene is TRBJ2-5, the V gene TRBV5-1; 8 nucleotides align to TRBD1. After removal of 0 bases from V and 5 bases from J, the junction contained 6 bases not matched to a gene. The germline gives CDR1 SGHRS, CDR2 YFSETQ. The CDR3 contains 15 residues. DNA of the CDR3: TGCGCCAGCAGCTTGGAGTGGACAGGGATGGAGACCCAGTACTTC. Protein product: CASSLEWTGMETQYF.

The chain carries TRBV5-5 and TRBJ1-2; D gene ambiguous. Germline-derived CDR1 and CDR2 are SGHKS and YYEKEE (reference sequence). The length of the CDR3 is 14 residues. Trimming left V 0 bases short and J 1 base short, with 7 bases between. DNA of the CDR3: TGTGCCAGCAGCTTGGCGCAGAATAACTATGGCTACACCTTC. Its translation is CASSLAQNNYGYTF.

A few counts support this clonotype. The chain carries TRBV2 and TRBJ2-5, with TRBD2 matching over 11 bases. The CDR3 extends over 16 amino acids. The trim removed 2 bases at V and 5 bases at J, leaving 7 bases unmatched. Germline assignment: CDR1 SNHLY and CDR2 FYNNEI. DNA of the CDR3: TGTGCCAGCAGTGAACCCCTAGCGGGGGGCTGGGAGACCCAGTACTTC. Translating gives CASSEPLAGGWETQYF.

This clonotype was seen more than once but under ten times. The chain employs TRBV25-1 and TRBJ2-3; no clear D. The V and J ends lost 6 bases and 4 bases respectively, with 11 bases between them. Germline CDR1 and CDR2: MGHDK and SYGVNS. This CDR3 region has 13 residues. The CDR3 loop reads CASSAPTPDTQYF. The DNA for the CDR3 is TGTGCCAGCAGCGCTCCTACCCCAGATACGCAGTATTTT. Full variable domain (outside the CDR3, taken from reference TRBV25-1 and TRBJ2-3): EADIYQTPRYLVIGTGKKITLECSQTMGHDKMYWYQQDPGMELHLIHYSYGVNSTEKGDLSSESTVSRIRTEHFPLTLESARPSHTSQYLCASSAPTPDTQYFGPGTRLTVL.

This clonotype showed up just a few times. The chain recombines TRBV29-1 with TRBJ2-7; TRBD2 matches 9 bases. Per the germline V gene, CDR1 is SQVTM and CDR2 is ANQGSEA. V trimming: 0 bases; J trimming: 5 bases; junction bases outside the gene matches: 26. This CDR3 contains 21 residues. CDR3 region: CSVEDYGGRDNPSGTSNEQYF. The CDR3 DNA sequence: TGCAGCGTTGAAGATTATGGCGGACGGGACAACCCTAGCGGGACCTCTAACGAGCAGTACTTC.

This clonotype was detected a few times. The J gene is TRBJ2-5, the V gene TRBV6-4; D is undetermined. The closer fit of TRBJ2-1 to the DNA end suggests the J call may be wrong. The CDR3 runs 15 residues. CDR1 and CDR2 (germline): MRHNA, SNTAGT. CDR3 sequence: CASSETESSYNEQFF. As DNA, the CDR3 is TGTGCCAGCAGTGAGACGGAGTCAAGCTACAATGAGCAGTTCTTC.

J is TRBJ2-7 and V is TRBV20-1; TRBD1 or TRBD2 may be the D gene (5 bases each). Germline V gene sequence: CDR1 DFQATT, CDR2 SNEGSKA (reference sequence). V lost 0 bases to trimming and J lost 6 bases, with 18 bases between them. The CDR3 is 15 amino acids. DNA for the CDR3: TGCAGTGCTAGAGATATGGTCGGTACAGGAGGCGAGCAGTACTTC. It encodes CSARDMVGTGGEQYF.

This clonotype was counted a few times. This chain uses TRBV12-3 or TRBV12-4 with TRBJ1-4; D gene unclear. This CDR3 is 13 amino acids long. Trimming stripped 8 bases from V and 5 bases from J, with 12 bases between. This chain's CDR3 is CASAPDINEKLFF. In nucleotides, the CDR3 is TGTGCCAGCGCGCCAGACATAAATGAAAAACTGTTTTTT.

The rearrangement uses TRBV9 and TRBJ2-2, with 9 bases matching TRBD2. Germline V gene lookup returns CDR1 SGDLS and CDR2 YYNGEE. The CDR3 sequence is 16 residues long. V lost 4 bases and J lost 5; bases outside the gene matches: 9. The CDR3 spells CASSPSGGPGTGELFF. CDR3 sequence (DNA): TGTGCCAGCAGCCCCAGCGGGGGGCCAGGGACCGGGGAGCTGTTTTTT.

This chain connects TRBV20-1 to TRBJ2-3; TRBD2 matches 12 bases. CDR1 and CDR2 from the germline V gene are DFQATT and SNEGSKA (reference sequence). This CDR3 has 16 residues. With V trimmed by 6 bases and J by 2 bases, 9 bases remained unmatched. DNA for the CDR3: TGCAGTGCCCGAGGGGCTAGCGGGGGGGTCACAGATACGCAGTATTTT. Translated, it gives CSARGASGGVTDTQYF.

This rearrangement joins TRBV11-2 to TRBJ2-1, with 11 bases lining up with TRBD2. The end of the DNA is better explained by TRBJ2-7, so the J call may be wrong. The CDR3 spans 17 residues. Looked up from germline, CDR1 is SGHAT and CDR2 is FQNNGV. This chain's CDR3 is CASSLAGVAGGQETQYF. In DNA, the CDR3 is TGTGCCAGCAGCTTAGCCGGAGTAGCGGGGGGGCAAGAGACACAGTACTTC.

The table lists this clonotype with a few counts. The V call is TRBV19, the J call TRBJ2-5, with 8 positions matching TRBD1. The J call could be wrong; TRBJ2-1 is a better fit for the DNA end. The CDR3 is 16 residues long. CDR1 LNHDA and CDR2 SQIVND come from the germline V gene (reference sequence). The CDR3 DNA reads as TGTGCCAGTAGTATAGTTGGGACAGGTATATACAATGAGCAGTTCTTC. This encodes CASSIVGTGIYNEQFF.

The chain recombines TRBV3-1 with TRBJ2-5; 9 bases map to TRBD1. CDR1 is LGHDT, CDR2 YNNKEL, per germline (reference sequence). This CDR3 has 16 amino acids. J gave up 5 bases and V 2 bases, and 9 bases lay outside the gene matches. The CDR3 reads CASSQLGTGGLETQYF. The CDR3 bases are TGTGCCAGCAGCCAACTGGGAACAGGGGGCTTGGAGACCCAGTACTTC.

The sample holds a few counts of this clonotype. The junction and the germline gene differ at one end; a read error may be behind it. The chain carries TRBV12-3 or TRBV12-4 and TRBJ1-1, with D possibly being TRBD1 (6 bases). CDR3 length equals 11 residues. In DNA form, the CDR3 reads TGTGCCAGCAGTCCAGAAAGACAGGTTGGTTTT. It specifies CASSPERQVGF.

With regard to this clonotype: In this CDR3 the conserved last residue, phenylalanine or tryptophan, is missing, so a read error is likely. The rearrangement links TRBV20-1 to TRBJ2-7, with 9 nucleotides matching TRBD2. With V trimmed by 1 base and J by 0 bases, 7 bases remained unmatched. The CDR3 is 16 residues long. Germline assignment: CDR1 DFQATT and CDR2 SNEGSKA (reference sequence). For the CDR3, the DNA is TGCAGTGCTAGAGGGGACGCTAGCGGGGTCTCCTACGAGCAGTACTCC. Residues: CSARGDASGVSYEQYS.

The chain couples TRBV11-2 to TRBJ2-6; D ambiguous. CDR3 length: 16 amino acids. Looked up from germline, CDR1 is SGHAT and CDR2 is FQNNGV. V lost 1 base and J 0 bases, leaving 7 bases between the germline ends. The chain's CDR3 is CASSLVRSSGANVLTF. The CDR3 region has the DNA TGTGCCAGCAGCTTAGTACGGAGCTCTGGGGCCAACGTCCTGACTTTC.

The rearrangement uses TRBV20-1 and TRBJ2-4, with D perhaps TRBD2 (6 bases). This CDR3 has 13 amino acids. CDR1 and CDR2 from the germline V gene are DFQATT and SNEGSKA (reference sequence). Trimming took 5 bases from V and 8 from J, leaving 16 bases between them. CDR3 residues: CSAGDSLGDIQYF. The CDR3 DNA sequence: TGCAGTGCTGGGGACTCACTGGGGGACATTCAGTACTTC.

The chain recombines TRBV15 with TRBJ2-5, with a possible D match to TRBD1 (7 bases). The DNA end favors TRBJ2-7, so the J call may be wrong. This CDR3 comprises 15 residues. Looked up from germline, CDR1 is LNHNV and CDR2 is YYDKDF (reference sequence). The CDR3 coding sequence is TGTGCCACCAGCAGCGACAGGGAGGACTCCTACGAGCAGTACTTC. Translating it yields CATSSDREDSYEQYF.